The 15 T cell receptor beta chains in this list originate from one sample, sequenced in a study of cytomegalovirus exposure and HLA in healthy donors. Profiling relied on immunoSEQ multiplex PCR, and the TCRdb table lists in-frame clones only, not all of them. Of some 230,000 clones in the sample, about 90% were seen once. The sequenced sample consisted of PBMCs. Every receptor here comes from a woman aged 18-30 years in good health and CMV-seronegative.

The chain joins TRBV6-5 to TRBJ2-2, with D possibly matching TRBD1 (9 bases). Germline lookup yields CDR1 MNHEY and CDR2 SVGAGI. This CDR3 region has 15 residues. Trimming cost V 8 bases and J 5 bases, with 18 bases left between them. The CDR3 spells CASREGTGLTGELFF. The CDR3 DNA reads as TGTGCCAGCCGGGAGGGGACAGGGTTAACCGGGGAGCTGTTTTTT.

This clone was observed a few times. The V and J genes are TRBV7-9 and TRBJ2-7; TRBD2 agrees at 10 bases. The V gene end was trimmed by 5 bases and the J gene end by 2 bases; junction bases not matched to a gene: 6. CDR1 is SEHNR, CDR2 FQNEAQ, per germline (reference sequence). The CDR3 spans 15 residues. CDR3 protein: CASSTRTSGAYEQYF. DNA of the CDR3: TGTGCCAGCAGCACCCGGACTAGCGGTGCCTACGAGCAGTACTTC.

This clone was observed a single time. This chain joins TRBV7-3 and TRBJ2-1; tentatively, D is TRBD2 (6 bases). The germline V gene encodes CDR1 SGHTA and CDR2 FQGTGA. Trimming left V 5 bases short and J 7 bases short, with 18 bases between. There are 15 residues in the CDR3. The CDR3 nucleotides are TGTGCCAGCAGCCCTCTTATAAGCGGAGGGAATGAGCAGTTCTTC. Protein sequence: CASSPLISGGNEQFF.

The V gene is TRBV6-5, the J gene TRBJ1-5, with 8 positions matching TRBD1. Germline loops: CDR1 MNHEY, CDR2 SVGAGI. Trimming at V came to 5 bases and at J to 9 bases, leaving 6 bases not matched to a gene. The CDR3 spans 13 residues. CDR3 protein: CASSRPGQAPQHF. The CDR3, as DNA: TGTGCCAGCAGTCGGCCGGGACAGGCGCCCCAGCATTTT.

The chain carries TRBV12-2 and TRBJ2-1; TRBD2, the table's D call, lacks a check against the DNA. TRBV12-2 is deemed a pseudogene. The CDR3 spans 15 residues. CDR3 loop: CASRLAGPLYNEQFF. The CDR3 DNA reads as TGTGCAAGTCGCCTCGCGGGACCATTATACAATGAGCAGTTCTTC.

This clone was counted a single time. The V gene is TRBV10-1, the J gene TRBJ2-1; 11 nucleotides match TRBD2. Germline V gene sequence: CDR1 WNHNN, CDR2 SYGVQD (reference sequence). With 3 bases clipped from V and 0 bases from J, the junction kept 7 bases outside the gene matches. The CDR3 totals 18 residues. The CDR3 nucleotides are TGCGCCAGCAGTGAAGGACTAGCGGGCAGATTCTCCTACAATGAGCAGTTCTTC. Translated, it gives CASSEGLAGRFSYNEQFF.

V is TRBV2 and J is TRBJ2-5, with TRBD2 identical over 7 bases. V lost 4 bases and J lost 3; bases outside the gene matches: 5. CDR1 is SNHLY, CDR2 FYNNEI, per germline. This CDR3 contains 14 residues. For the CDR3, the DNA is TGTGCCAGCAGTGTACAACTAGCGAAAGAGACCCAGTACTTC. Residues: CASSVQLAKETQYF.

This sequence joins TRBV6-5 and TRBJ1-1; no clear D. Trimming took off 2 bases at V and 5 bases at J, with 12 bases between the two ends. CDR3 size: 14 residues. Germline V gene data show CDR1 as MNHEY and CDR2 as SVGAGI. The CDR3 here is CASSYTTAGTEAFF. The CDR3 DNA reads TGTGCCAGCAGTTACACGACTGCGGGAACTGAAGCTTTCTTT.

The V and J genes are TRBV10-1 and TRBJ2-5; a weak D match, TRBD2 (7 bases). The ends were cut back, 11 bases at V and 7 bases at J, with 17 bases in the middle. The length of the CDR3 is 12 residues. In germline, CDR1 is WNHNN, CDR2 SYGVQD (reference sequence). The CDR3 region is CAPSGGLWTQYF. As DNA, the CDR3 is TGCGCCCCCTCCGGGGGGCTTTGGACCCAGTACTTC.

This clone occurred once. The chain combines TRBV27 with TRBJ1-2; 7 bases align to TRBD1. The CDR3 sequence is 14 residues long. Trimming removed 5 bases from V and 4 bases from J; junction bases left unmatched: 7. In germline, CDR1 is MNHEY, CDR2 SMNVEV (reference sequence). CDR3 protein: CASSPLQGTYGYTF. The CDR3 coding sequence is TGTGCCAGCAGTCCTTTACAGGGGACCTATGGCTACACCTTC.

The V call is TRBV14, the J call TRBJ2-7, with D unclear. With 4 bases removed from V and 2 bases from J, the gap between germline ends came to 12 bases. The CDR3 is 14 amino acids. CDR1 SGHDN and CDR2 FVKESK come from the germline V gene. The CDR3 sequence: CASSPGWPTYEQYF. CDR3 nucleotide sequence: TGTGCCAGCAGCCCAGGCTGGCCAACCTACGAGCAGTACTTC.

The chain uses TRBV5-1 and TRBJ2-7, with TRBD2 matching over 12 bases. This CDR3 comprises 15 residues. Per germline, CDR1 SGHRS and CDR2 YFSETQ. V shed 7 bases and J 3 bases; nucleotides not matched to a gene: 8. The CDR3 reads CASCLWTSGNYEQYF. The CDR3 DNA reads TGCGCCAGCTGCCTGTGGACTAGCGGGAACTACGAGCAGTACTTC.

J is TRBJ1-4 and V is TRBV5-1, with TRBD1 matching over 7 bases. The ends lost 1 base at V and 7 bases at J; junction bases unmatched: 10. CDR3 length: 16 residues. Germline-derived CDR1 and CDR2 are SGHRS and YFSETQ. The CDR3: CASSLQNRGLSEKLFF. The CDR3 coding sequence is TGCGCCAGCAGCTTGCAAAACAGGGGTCTGAGTGAAAAACTGTTTTTT.

The rearrangement joins TRBV6-1 to TRBJ1-1; a weak D match, TRBD1 (6 bases). Germline CDR1 reads MNHNS; CDR2 reads SASEGT. This CDR3 region has 14 residues. Between the trimmed V and J ends, which lost 6 bases and 4 bases, there was a span of 15 bases. Here the CDR3 reads CASSPQGRGTEAFF. CDR3 in DNA: TGTGCCAGCAGCCCACAGGGTCGTGGCACTGAAGCTTTCTTT.

The rearrangement joins TRBV10-3 to TRBJ2-7, with TRBD2 identical over 10 bases. Per the germline V gene, CDR1 is ENHRY and CDR2 is SYGVKD. The CDR3 is made up of 14 amino acids. The V and J ends lost 7 bases and 2 bases, in that order; junction bases with no gene match: 5. The CDR3 nucleotides are TGTGCCATCACCGGACTAGCGGATGCCTACGAGCAGTACTTC. Its protein product is CAITGLADAYEQYF.